This T cell receptor (beta chain) was captured by sequencing in a study of T cell repertoires in cytomegalovirus infection. Study-level information: Both a matching HLA type and CMV infection were indicated by public TCR beta signatures.

TCRdb re-called the reads with MiXCR, one entry per CDR3 protein. The sample holds some 310,000 distinct CDR3 sequences, more than 20% seen once. The sample holds a few counts of this clonotype. As yet, its antigen is unknown. The specimen was cultured PBMCs, collected from culture after CMV antigen stimulation. The clonotype was recovered from a human donor in good health (CMV status not recorded). Some clones in this sample may be carry-over from other donors' samples.

The CDR3 region is CASSIWGQQETQYF. Written as DNA, the CDR3 is TGTGCCAGTAGTATTTGGGGACAGCAAGAGACCCAGTACTTC. The gene calls are TRBV19 and TRBJ2-5, with 7 bases aligning to TRBD1. The V gene's germline CDR1 is LNHDA and CDR2 SQIVND (reference sequence). V gave up 3 bases and J gave up 2 bases; unmatched junction bases: 3. The CDR3 runs to 14 residues. The variable domain in full, with the rest retrieved from reference TRBV19 and TRBJ2-5, is DGGITQSPKYLFRKEGQNVTLSCEQNLNHDAMYWYRQDPGQGLRLIYYSQIVNDFQKGDIAEGYSVSREKKESFPLTVTSAQKNPTAFYLCASSIWGQQETQYFGPGTRLLVL.